Below are 22 T cell receptor beta chains sequenced from a single sample in a study of blood T cell repertoires in COVID-19. The assay was immunoSEQ multiplex PCR, and TCRdb's table has in-frame clones only and misses some. The data hold roughly 74,000 clones, with 84% observed a single time. Material for sequencing was peripheral blood. The receptors stem from a man aged 70-80 years with acute or convalescent COVID-19.

The chain employs TRBV25-1 and TRBJ2-1, with D possibly matching TRBD2 (6 bases). V gave up 3 bases and J gave up 5 bases, with 11 bases separating them. The CDR3 consists of 14 residues. CDR1 is MGHDK, CDR2 SYGVNS, per germline. The CDR3 is CASSDSGGNNEQFF. CDR3 DNA sequence: TGTGCCAGCAGTGATTCCGGAGGGAACAATGAGCAGTTCTTC.

The chain recombines TRBV3-1 (or the pseudogene TRBV3-2) with TRBJ2-7, with unresolved D. Trimming pared 0 bases from V and 4 bases from J, leaving 13 bases between. Germline CDR1 and CDR2: LGHDT and YNNKEL (reference sequence). The CDR3 runs to 15 residues. The CDR3 sequence is CASSQDPARWYEQYF. CDR3 nucleotide sequence: TGTGCCAGCAGCCAAGATCCGGCTAGGTGGTACGAGCAGTACTTC.

Turning to this clone: One end of the junction varies from germline; a read error may be responsible. V is TRBV7-8 and J is TRBJ2-7; tentative D call: TRBD2 (6 bases). CDR1 is SGHVS, CDR2 FQNEAQ, per germline. This CDR3 region has 16 residues. The CDR3, as DNA: TGTGCCAGCAGCCTAGCCACGGGACTTGGCTCCTACGAGCAGTACTTC. This gives the protein CASSLATGLGSYEQYF.

This clone has a handful of counts. The chain has TRBV10-2 and TRBJ2-7; D gene ambiguous. Germline lookup yields CDR1 WSHSY and CDR2 SAAADI. CDR3 size: 13 residues. V lost 4 bases and J lost 3, with 10 bases in between. The CDR3 sequence is CASSVGSGYEQYF. As DNA, the CDR3 is TGCGCCAGCAGTGTCGGGTCGGGCTACGAGCAGTACTTC.

The chain uses TRBV28 and TRBJ2-7; weak D call: TRBD1 (5 bases). V was trimmed by 6 bases and J by 2 bases, leaving 8 bases between them. This CDR3 is built from 12 residues. Germline V gene lookup returns CDR1 MDHEN and CDR2 SYDVKM. CDR3: CASRSRAYEQYF. The CDR3 DNA is TGTGCCAGCAGGAGCAGGGCCTACGAGCAGTACTTC.

The J gene is TRBJ2-5, the V gene TRBV12-3 or TRBV12-4; D remains ambiguous. The length of the CDR3 is 12 residues. V was cut by 5 bases and J by 5 bases, with 9 bases left in between. CDR3 DNA sequence: TGTGCCAGCAGTATCGTCCCCGAGACCCAGTACTTC. Amino acid sequence: CASSIVPETQYF.

This clone has only a few counts. The CDR3 sequence: CASSSPGSYEQYF. CDR3 sequence (DNA): TGCGCCAGCAGCTCGCCGGGCTCCTACGAGCAGTACTTC. The V and J genes are TRBV5-1 and TRBJ2-7; unclear D gene. Trimming took 3 bases from V and 0 from J, leaving 7 bases between them. CDR1 and CDR2 from the germline V gene are SGHRS and YFSETQ. The CDR3 is made up of 13 amino acids.

The chain is built from TRBV6-2 or TRBV6-3 and TRBJ1-5; a possible D gene is TRBD1 (6 bases). Germline V lookup: CDR1 MNHEY, CDR2 SVGEGT. The V and J ends lost 2 bases and 5 bases respectively, with 22 bases between them. This CDR3 is 18 amino acids long. Written as DNA, the CDR3 is TGTGCCAGCAGTTACCCCACGCGGGTCGACAGGTTCGATCAGCCCCAGCATTTT. Translated: CASSYPTRVDRFDQPQHF.

In its sample, this clone was seen once. The chain couples TRBV10-1 to TRBJ2-1, with 11 bases identical to TRBD2. There are 19 residues in the CDR3. Germline CDR1 WNHNN, CDR2 SYGVQD (reference sequence). Germline trimming cut 5 bases from V and 0 bases from J; bases unmatched to any gene: 12. Here the CDR3 DNA reads TGCGCCAGCAGTCAGTTGGTTCCTAGCGGGAGGAGCTCCTACAATGAGCAGTTCTTC. Translated, it gives CASSQLVPSGRSSYNEQFF.

CDR3 protein: CASSLSGTQYF. CDR3 in DNA: TGTGCCAGCAGTTTAAGCGGGACCCAGTACTTC. The chain is built from TRBV12-3 or TRBV12-4 and TRBJ2-5; D perhaps matches TRBD2 (5 bases). This CDR3 comprises 11 residues. With 2 bases removed from V and 7 bases from J, the gap between germline ends came to 5 bases.

In DNA form, the CDR3 reads TGTGCCACCCTAATGCGCAGGCAAGAGACCCAGTACTTC. Protein: CATLMRRQETQYF. This sequence joins TRBV2 and TRBJ2-5; D not certain. The CDR3 runs to 13 residues. V lost 10 bases, J lost 2 bases, and 14 bases lay in between. Germline V gene lookup returns CDR1 SNHLY and CDR2 FYNNEI. Supplemented by reference TRBV2 and TRBJ2-5, the full variable domain reads EPEVTQTPSHQVTQMGQEVILRCVPISNHLYFYWYRQILGQKVEFLVSFYNNEISEKSEIFDDQFSVERPDGSNFTLKIRSTKLEDSAMYFCATLMRRQETQYFGPGTRLLVL.

The rearrangement links TRBV2 to TRBJ1-3; possible D gene TRBD1, 6 bases. The CDR3 has 14 residues. Germline CDR1 SNHLY, CDR2 FYNNEI. Trimming removed 6 bases from V and 0 bases from J, with 9 bases in between. The CDR3 region is CASRGQASGNTIYF. The CDR3 nucleotides read TGTGCCAGCAGGGGACAAGCCTCTGGAAACACCATATATTTT.

V gene TRBV5-5 combines with J gene TRBJ2-2; the D gene is possibly TRBD2 (5 bases). The CDR3 length is 16 residues. V shed 5 bases and J shed 4 bases, with 18 bases lying between them. Germline assignment: CDR1 SGHKS and CDR2 YYEKEE (reference sequence). The CDR3 DNA follows: TGTGCCAGCAGGCCGGTAGGGAGCTCGAGCACCGGGGAGCTGTTTTTT. Translation: CASRPVGSSSTGELFF.

This chain joins TRBV5-1 and TRBJ2-3; 11 bases are shared with TRBD2. V dropped 4 bases and J dropped 2; count of bases not matched to a gene: 12. This CDR3 comprises 18 residues. Germline CDR1 reads SGHRS; CDR2 reads YFSETQ. CDR3 sequence: CASSLVRGTSGYTDTQYF. The CDR3 nucleotides read TGCGCCAGCAGCCTCGTCCGGGGGACTAGCGGTTACACAGATACGCAGTATTTT.

The V and J genes are TRBV5-1 and TRBJ2-1; 9 nucleotides align to TRBD2. CDR3 length equals 16 residues. The trim removed 4 bases at V and 1 base at J, leaving 6 bases unmatched. Germline loops: CDR1 SGHRS, CDR2 YFSETQ. CDR3 sequence (DNA): TGCGCCAGCAGCCCCTTCGCGGGGGGGTCCTACAATGAGCAGTTCTTC. It is translated as CASSPFAGGSYNEQFF.

The gene calls are TRBV9 and TRBJ1-1; D is uncertain. CDR3 length equals 16 residues. V gave up 0 bases and J gave up 0 bases, with 12 bases separating them. CDR1 and CDR2 from the germline V gene are SGDLS and YYNGEE. CDR3 in amino acids: CASSVVRGWMNTEAFF. The DNA of the CDR3 is TGTGCCAGCAGCGTAGTTAGAGGGTGGATGAACACTGAAGCTTTCTTT.

This clone was seen more than once but under ten times. As DNA, the CDR3 is TGTGCCAGCAGTCCCGTCCCCTACGAGCAGTACTTC. Its protein product is CASSPVPYEQYF. The genes are TRBV7-8 and TRBJ2-7; no reliable D call. The germline CDR1 and CDR2 sequences are SGHVS and FQNEAQ. There are 12 residues in the CDR3. Trimming took 6 bases from V and 2 from J, leaving 8 bases between them. Based on the CDR3 plus reference TRBV7-8 and TRBJ2-7, the full variable domain is GAGVSQSPRYKVAKRGQDVALRCDPISGHVSLFWYQQALGQGPEFLTYFQNEAQLDKSGLPSDRFFAERPEGSVSTLKIQRTQQEDSAVYLCASSPVPYEQYFGPGTRLTVT.

This chain links TRBV6-6 with TRBJ1-1, with TRBD1 identical over 9 bases. CDR3 length: 15 amino acids. Germline V gene sequence: CDR1 MNHNY, CDR2 SVGAGI (reference sequence). The V segment lost 2 bases and the J segment 6 bases; nucleotides outside the gene matches: 7. The CDR3 nucleotides are TGTGCCAGCAGTTACACTGGACAGGGGCGCCCTGAAGCTTTCTTT. It specifies CASSYTGQGRPEAFF.

This sequence joins TRBV5-1 and TRBJ2-3, with 7 bases identical to TRBD2. After removal of 2 bases from V and 0 bases from J, the junction contained 0 bases not matched to a gene. The CDR3 runs 14 residues. CDR1 is SGHRS, CDR2 YFSETQ, per germline. This CDR3 reads CASSFGGSTDTQYF. CDR3 DNA sequence: TGCGCCAGCAGCTTCGGGGGGAGCACAGATACGCAGTATTTT.

In its sample, this clone was seen once. DNA of the CDR3: TGTGCCAGCCGAAGGGGGTCGTTTAATGAAAAACTGTTTTTT. Its protein product is CASRRGSFNEKLFF. The chain links TRBV11-2 to TRBJ1-4, with D perhaps matching TRBD1 (6 bases). The V end lost 8 bases, the J end lost 4 bases, and 14 bases lay between the germline ends. Germline CDR1 SGHAT, CDR2 FQNNGV. The CDR3 has 14 amino acids.

The rearrangement joins TRBV6-5 to TRBJ2-1; D ambiguous. The CDR3 length is 14 residues. Germline values: CDR1 MNHEY, CDR2 SVGAGI. Trimming removed 7 bases from V and 0 bases from J, with 10 bases in between. As DNA, the CDR3 is TGTGCCAGCAACAATCAGGCCTCCTACAATGAGCAGTTCTTC. This translates into CASNNQASYNEQFF.

The chain has TRBV4-3 and TRBJ2-3; D gene ambiguous. This CDR3 is 15 amino acids long. V lost 4 bases and J 2 bases, leaving 13 bases between the germline ends. Per the germline V gene, CDR1 is LGHNA and CDR2 is YSLEER. CDR3 amino acids: CASSRSNFYTDTQYF. In DNA, the CDR3 is TGCGCCAGCAGCCGATCAAACTTTTACACAGATACGCAGTATTTT.